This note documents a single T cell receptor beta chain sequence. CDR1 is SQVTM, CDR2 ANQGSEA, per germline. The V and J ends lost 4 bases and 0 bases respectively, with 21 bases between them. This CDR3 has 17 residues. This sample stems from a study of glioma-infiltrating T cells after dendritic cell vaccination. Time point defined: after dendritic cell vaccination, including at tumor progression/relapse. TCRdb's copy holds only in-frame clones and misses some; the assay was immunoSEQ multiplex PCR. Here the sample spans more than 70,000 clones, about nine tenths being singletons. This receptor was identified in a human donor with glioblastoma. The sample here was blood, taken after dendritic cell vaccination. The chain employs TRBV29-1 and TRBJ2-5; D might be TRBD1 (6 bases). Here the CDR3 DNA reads TGCAGCGTTGTTCGTGGCAGGGGATGGGGAAACCAAGAGACCCAGTACTTC. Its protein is CSVVRGRGWGNQETQYF.